This T cell receptor beta chain was obtained from a study of blood T cell repertoires in COVID-19. Across the whole study: Italy, Spain and the United States were the sources of the convalescent and acute COVID-19 samples. From T cells, B-cell-depleted T cells, or PBMCs came the material, which was cDNA or gDNA.

In the original workflow: Using reference gene primer amplification, nucleated cell counts were estimated. TCRdb's copy holds only in-frame clones and misses some; the assay was immunoSEQ multiplex PCR. That table gives V, J and clone size, and the DNA gave D and trimming. In the table there are 200,000 to 300,000 clones, about four fifths of which are singletons. The length of the CDR3 is 15 residues. Trimming stripped 1 base from V and 5 bases from J, with 14 bases between. CDR1 is SGHTA and CDR2 is FQGTGA in the germline V gene. V is TRBV7-3 and J is TRBJ1-1, with no clear D. This receptor was obtained from an elderly woman with acute or convalescent COVID-19. The source material was peripheral blood. CDR3: CASSLKEPPGTEAFF. CDR3 sequence (DNA): TGTGCCAGCAGCTTAAAGGAGCCCCCGGGGACTGAAGCTTTCTTT.